This T cell receptor (beta chain) was retrieved from a study of blood T cell repertoires in COVID-19. About the research overall: Some COVID-19 samples were acute and others convalescent; all came from the United States, Italy and Spain.

Profiling relied on immunoSEQ multiplex PCR, and the TCRdb table lists in-frame clones only, not all of them. The data show 80,000 or so clones, about four fifths seen once. Per the germline V gene, CDR1 is MDHEN and CDR2 is SYDVKM. Trimming took 5 bases from V and 6 from J; bases not matched to a gene: 10. The CDR3 spans 15 residues. The sequence was collected from an elderly man with acute or convalescent COVID-19. The sequenced sample consisted of peripheral blood. The chain links TRBV28 to TRBJ2-5; 9 bases are a match to TRBD1. Here the CDR3 reads CASSPPGTGSKTQYF. The CDR3 DNA reads TGTGCCAGCAGTCCGCCCGGGACAGGGTCGAAGACCCAGTACTTC.